This note documents a single TCR beta chain sequence. The target antigen is unknown. The data derive from a study of CD8 T cells in ankylosing spondylitis. Overall study results and limits: Within ankylosing spondylitis blood, a TCR beta motif made up of eight or nine highly homologous variants appeared to be characteristic. Disease-associated clones were reportedly significantly overrepresented in matched ankylosing spondylitis synovial fluid.

This CDR3 comprises 18 residues. Germline V gives CDR1 MDHEN, CDR2 SYDVKM. Trimming at V came to 6 bases and at J to 4 bases, leaving 16 bases not matched to a gene. MiXCR, run by TCRdb on the 5' RACE reads, gives a single entry per CDR3 protein. This sample has about 220,000 distinct CDR3 sequences, with about a sixth found just once. J is TRBJ2-7 and V is TRBV28, with 12 bases lining up with TRBD2. Sample: blood, either unsorted or a sorted T cell fraction (not recorded which). The source of this sequence is a male donor with ankylosing spondylitis. The CDR3 protein is CASSSVDRGLAGIYEQYF. Written as DNA, the CDR3 is TGTGCCAGCAGCTCCGTTGACCGCGGACTAGCGGGAATTTACGAGCAGTACTTC.